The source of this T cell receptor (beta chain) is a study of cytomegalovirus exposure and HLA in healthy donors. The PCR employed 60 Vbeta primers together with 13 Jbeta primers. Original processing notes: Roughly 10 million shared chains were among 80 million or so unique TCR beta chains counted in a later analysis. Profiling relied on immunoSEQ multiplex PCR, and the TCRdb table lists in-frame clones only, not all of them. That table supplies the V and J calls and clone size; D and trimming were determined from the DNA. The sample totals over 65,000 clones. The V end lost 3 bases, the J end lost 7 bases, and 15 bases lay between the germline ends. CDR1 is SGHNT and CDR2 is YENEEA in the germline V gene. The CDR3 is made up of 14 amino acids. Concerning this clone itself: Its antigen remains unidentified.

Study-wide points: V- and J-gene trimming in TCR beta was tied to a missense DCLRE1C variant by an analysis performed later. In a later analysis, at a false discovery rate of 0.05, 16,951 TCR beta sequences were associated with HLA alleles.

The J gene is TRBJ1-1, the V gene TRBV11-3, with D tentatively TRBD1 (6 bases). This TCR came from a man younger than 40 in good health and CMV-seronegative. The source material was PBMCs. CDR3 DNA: TGTGCCAGCAGCTTCGGCCGCGGACAGATTGAAGCTTTCTTT. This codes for CASSFGRGQIEAFF.